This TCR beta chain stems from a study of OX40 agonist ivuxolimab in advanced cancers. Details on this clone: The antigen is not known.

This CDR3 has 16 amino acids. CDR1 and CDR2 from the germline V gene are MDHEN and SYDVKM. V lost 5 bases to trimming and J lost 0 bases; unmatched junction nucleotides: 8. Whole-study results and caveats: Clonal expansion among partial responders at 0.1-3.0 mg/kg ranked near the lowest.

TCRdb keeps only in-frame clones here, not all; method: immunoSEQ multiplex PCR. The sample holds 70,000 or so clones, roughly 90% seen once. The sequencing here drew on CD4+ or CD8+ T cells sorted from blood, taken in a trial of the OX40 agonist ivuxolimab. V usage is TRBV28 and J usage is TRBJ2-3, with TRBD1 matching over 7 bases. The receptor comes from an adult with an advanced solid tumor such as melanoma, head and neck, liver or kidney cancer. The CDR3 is CASSVRDRTSTDTQYF. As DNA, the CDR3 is TGTGCCAGCAGTGTCCGGGACAGAACTAGCACAGATACGCAGTATTTT.